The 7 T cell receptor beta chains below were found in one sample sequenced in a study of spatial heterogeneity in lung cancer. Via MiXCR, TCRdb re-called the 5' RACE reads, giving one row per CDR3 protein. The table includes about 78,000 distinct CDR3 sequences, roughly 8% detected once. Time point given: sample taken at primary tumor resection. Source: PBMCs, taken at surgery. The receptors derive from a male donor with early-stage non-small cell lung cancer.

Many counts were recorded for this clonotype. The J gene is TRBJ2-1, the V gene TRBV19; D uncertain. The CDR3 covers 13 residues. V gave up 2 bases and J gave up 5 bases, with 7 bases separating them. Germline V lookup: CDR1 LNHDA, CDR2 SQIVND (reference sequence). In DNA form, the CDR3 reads TGTGCCAGTAGTATAACACCCGACAATGAGCAGTTCTTC. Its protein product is CASSITPDNEQFF.

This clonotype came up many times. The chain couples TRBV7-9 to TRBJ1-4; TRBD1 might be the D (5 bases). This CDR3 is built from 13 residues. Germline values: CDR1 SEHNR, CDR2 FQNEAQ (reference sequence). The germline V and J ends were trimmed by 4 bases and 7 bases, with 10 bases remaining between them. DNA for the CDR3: TGTGCCAGCAGCTCCTCCGGGGCTGAAAAACTGTTTTTT. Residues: CASSSSGAEKLFF.

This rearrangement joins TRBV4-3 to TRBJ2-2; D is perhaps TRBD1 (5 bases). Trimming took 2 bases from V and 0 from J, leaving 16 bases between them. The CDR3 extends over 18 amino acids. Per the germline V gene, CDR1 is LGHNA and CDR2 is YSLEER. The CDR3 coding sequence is TGCGCCAGCAGCCAATCACCTCCTAGGGGCGCGAACACCGGGGAGCTGTTTTTT. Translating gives CASSQSPPRGANTGELFF.

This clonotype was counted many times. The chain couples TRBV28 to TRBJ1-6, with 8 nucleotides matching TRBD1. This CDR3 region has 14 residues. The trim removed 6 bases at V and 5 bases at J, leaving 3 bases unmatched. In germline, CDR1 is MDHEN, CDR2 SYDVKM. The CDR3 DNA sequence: TGTGCCAGCAGCTCGACAGGGGATAATTCACCCCTCCACTTT. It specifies CASSSTGDNSPLHF.

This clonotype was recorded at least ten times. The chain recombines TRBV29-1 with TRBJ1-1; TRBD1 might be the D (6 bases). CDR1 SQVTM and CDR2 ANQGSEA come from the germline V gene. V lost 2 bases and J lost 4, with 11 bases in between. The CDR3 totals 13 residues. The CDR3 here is CSVETTGLTEAFF. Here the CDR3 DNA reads TGCAGCGTTGAAACTACAGGGCTCACTGAAGCTTTCTTT. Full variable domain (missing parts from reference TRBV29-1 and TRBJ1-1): SAVISQKPSRDICQRGTSLTIQCQVDSQVTMMFWYRQQPGQSLTLIATANQGSEATYESGFVIDKFPISRPNLTFSTLTVSNMSPEDSSIYLCSVETTGLTEAFFGQGTRLTVV.

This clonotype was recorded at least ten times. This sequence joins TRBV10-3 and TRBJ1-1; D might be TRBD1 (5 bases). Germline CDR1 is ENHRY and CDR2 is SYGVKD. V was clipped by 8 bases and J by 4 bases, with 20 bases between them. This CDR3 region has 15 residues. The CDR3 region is CAIGNRDRGFTEAFF. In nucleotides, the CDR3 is TGTGCCATCGGGAACCGGGACCGGGGTTTCACTGAAGCTTTCTTT.

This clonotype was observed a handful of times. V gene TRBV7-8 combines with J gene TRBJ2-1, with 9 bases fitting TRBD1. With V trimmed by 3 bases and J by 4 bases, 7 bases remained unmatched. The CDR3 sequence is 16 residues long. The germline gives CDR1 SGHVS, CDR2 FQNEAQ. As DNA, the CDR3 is TGTGCCAGCAGCTTGACCGGGGACAGGGCATACAATGAGCAGTTCTTC. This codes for CASSLTGDRAYNEQFF.